One sample yielded the 15 T cell receptor beta chains listed below, sequenced in a study of blood T cell repertoires in COVID-19. Here immunoSEQ multiplex PCR was the method, and the copy in TCRdb shows in-frame clones only, minus some. The sample holds approximately 110,000 clones, more than 75% seen once. Sequencing was carried out using peripheral blood. The receptors were gathered from a human donor in a cohort sampled during active COVID-19.

The chain uses TRBV5-1 and TRBJ2-3; TRBD1 matches at 7 bases. The ends lost 4 bases at V and 5 bases at J; junction bases unmatched: 10. The CDR3 totals 15 residues. Germline CDR1 and CDR2: SGHRS and YFSETQ. The CDR3 reads CASSLGTAQGDTQYF. The CDR3 nucleotides are TGCGCCAGCAGCCTTGGGACAGCCCAGGGAGATACGCAGTATTTT. The full variable domain, completed using reference TRBV5-1 and TRBJ2-3, is KAGVTQTPRYLIKTRGQQVTLSCSPISGHRSVSWYQQTPGQGLQFLFEYFSETQRNKGNFPGRFSGRQFSNSRSEMNVSTLELGDSALYLCASSLGTAQGDTQYFGPGTRLTVL.

V and J are TRBV7-2 and TRBJ2-1; no reliable D call. Germline values: CDR1 SGHTA, CDR2 FQGNSA. Trimming cost V 5 bases and J 1 base, with 21 bases left between them. CDR3 length: 18 amino acids. The chain's CDR3 is CASSPRPTASFSYNEQFF. CDR3 bases: TGTGCCAGCAGCCCTCGCCCTACAGCATCCTTTTCCTACAATGAGCAGTTCTTC. The full variable domain, in which reference TRBV7-2 and TRBJ2-1 provide the parts outside the CDR3, is GAGVSQSPSNKVTEKGKDVELRCDPISGHTALYWYRQSLGQGLEFLIYFQGNSAPDKSGLPSDRFSAERTGGSVSTLTIQRTQQEDSAVYLCASSPRPTASFSYNEQFFGPGTRLTVL.

The CDR3 spells CASTGPSVPEQFF. The DNA of the CDR3 is TGTGCCAGCACGGGACCTAGCGTCCCTGAGCAGTTCTTC. The V call is TRBV6-5, the J call TRBJ2-1; a weak D match, TRBD2 (6 bases). This CDR3 has 13 amino acids. Between the trimmed V and J ends, which lost 7 bases and 9 bases, there was a span of 16 bases. The germline V gene encodes CDR1 MNHEY and CDR2 SVGAGI.

The rearrangement joins TRBV7-9 to TRBJ2-7, with D perhaps matching TRBD1 (6 bases). V was trimmed by 1 base and J by 7 bases, leaving 14 bases between them. CDR1 SEHNR and CDR2 FQNEAQ come from the germline V gene (reference sequence). The CDR3 extends over 14 amino acids. CDR3: CASSLGAGVREQYF. The CDR3 region has the DNA TGTGCCAGCAGCTTAGGTGCAGGGGTTAGGGAGCAGTACTTC. The full variable domain, completed using reference TRBV7-9 and TRBJ2-7, is DTGVSQNPRHKITKRGQNVTFRCDPISEHNRLYWYRQTLGQGPEFLTYFQNEAQLEKSRLLSDRFSAERPKGSFSTLEIQRTEQGDSAMYLCASSLGAGVREQYFGPGTRLTVT.

V gene TRBV5-1 combines with J gene TRBJ1-2; D ambiguous. Trimming shortened V by 0 bases and J by 0 bases, and 9 bases separated the two germline ends. Germline V gene lookup returns CDR1 SGHRS and CDR2 YFSETQ. There are 15 residues in the CDR3. CDR3 sequence (DNA): TGCGCCAGCAGCTTGGATGTCCCAGCTAACTATGGCTACACCTTC. It is translated as CASSLDVPANYGYTF.

The V call is TRBV6-5, the J call TRBJ1-1, with D uncertain. Deletions cut 6 bases from V and 11 bases from J, with 16 bases between. The CDR3 is 12 amino acids. Germline V CDR1 and CDR2: MNHEY, SVGAGI. In DNA, the CDR3 is TGTGCCAGCAGCTCTAGTGGCGGATCGGCTTTCTTT. Protein product: CASSSSGGSAFF.

J is TRBJ2-3 and V is TRBV6-6; TRBD2 agrees at 8 bases. Looked up from germline, CDR1 is MNHNY and CDR2 is SVGAGI (reference sequence). The CDR3 covers 15 residues. The ends lost 4 bases at V and 0 bases at J; junction bases unmatched: 3. The CDR3 sequence is CASSFSGTSTDTQYF. Written as DNA, the CDR3 is TGTGCCAGCAGTTTTAGCGGGACTAGCACAGATACGCAGTATTTT.

The chain is built from TRBV12-5 and TRBJ2-3; weak D call: TRBD2 (5 bases). Germline V gene lookup returns CDR1 LGHNT and CDR2 FRNRAP. Trimming removed 7 bases at V and 2 bases at J, with 19 bases between. The CDR3 has 16 amino acids. CDR3 sequence: CASAPPDVGLTDTQYF. The CDR3 coding sequence is TGTGCTAGTGCCCCCCCGGATGTAGGACTCACAGATACGCAGTATTTT.

This chain joins TRBV2 and TRBJ2-1, with TRBD2 identical over 12 bases. This CDR3 is built from 14 residues. After removal of 2 bases from V and 11 bases from J, the junction contained 4 bases not matched to a gene. CDR1 and CDR2 from the germline V gene are SNHLY and FYNNEI. DNA for the CDR3: TGTGCCAGCAGTGAACCTAGCGGGGGGGTTCAGCAGTTCTTC. Translating gives CASSEPSGGVQQFF.

The count of this clone is one. The chain links TRBV5-1 to TRBJ2-1; a weak D match, TRBD2 (5 bases). Per germline, CDR1 SGHRS and CDR2 YFSETQ. This CDR3 has 14 residues. V lost 2 bases, J lost 0 bases, and 6 bases lay in between. The CDR3 region has the DNA TGCGCCAGCAGCTTCCGGGACTCCTACAATGAGCAGTTCTTC. It translates to CASSFRDSYNEQFF.

The gene calls are TRBV11-3 and TRBJ2-3; perhaps TRBD1 as D (5 bases). Trimming removed 0 bases from V and 1 base from J, with 5 bases in between. The CDR3 is made up of 14 amino acids. Germline V CDR1 and CDR2: SGHNT, YENEEA. CDR3 sequence reads: CASSLEGGTDTQYF. The CDR3 bases are TGTGCCAGCAGCTTAGAAGGGGGCACAGATACGCAGTATTTT.

The rearrangement uses TRBV27 and TRBJ2-3; D might be TRBD2 (5 bases). CDR3 size: 13 residues. Trimming left V 3 bases short and J 4 bases short, with 8 bases between. The germline gives CDR1 MNHEY, CDR2 SMNVEV (reference sequence). The CDR3 loop is CASSFQRADTQYF. CDR3 DNA: TGTGCCAGCAGTTTCCAGAGGGCAGATACGCAGTATTTT.

This clone was seen just once. J is TRBJ2-1 and V is TRBV10-2; 7 bases match TRBD2. The germline gives CDR1 WSHSY, CDR2 SAAADI. CDR3 length: 15 residues. V trimming: 0 bases; J trimming: 6 bases; junction bases outside the gene matches: 5. The CDR3 is CASSESSREINEQFF. The CDR3 DNA reads TGCGCCAGCAGTGAGTCTTCGCGGGAGATCAATGAGCAGTTCTTC.

V gene TRBV3-1 (or the pseudogene TRBV3-2) combines with J gene TRBJ2-2; possibly TRBD2 for D (6 bases). The CDR3 loop spans 12 amino acids. V was cut by 5 bases and J by 6 bases, with 7 bases left in between. Per germline, CDR1 LGHDT and CDR2 YNNKEL (reference sequence). The CDR3 loop reads CASSSGAGELFF. CDR3 nucleotides: TGTGCCAGCAGCTCGGGGGCCGGGGAGCTGTTTTTT.

The chain carries TRBV2 and TRBJ1-1; 7 bases are shared with TRBD1. The CDR3 totals 13 residues. V trimming: 10 bases; J trimming: 5 bases; junction bases outside the gene matches: 10. Per germline, CDR1 SNHLY and CDR2 FYNNEI. CDR3 DNA: TGTGCCAACTCTGGACAGGAGGGTACTGAAGCTTTCTTT. Amino acid sequence: CANSGQEGTEAFF.